Given below is one T cell receptor (beta chain) in context. Its antigen is as yet unknown. The entry originates in a study of CD8 T cells in Susac syndrome. RNA was extracted with the RNeasy kit, and a quantity of about 0.45 to 1 ug was reverse transcribed using random hexamers. Each CDR3 protein gets one entry after TCRdb re-called the immunoSEQ multiplex PCR reads with MiXCR. The repertoire has roughly 89,000 distinct CDR3 sequences, approximately 96% of them found once; the top ten carry about 0.41%. General study points: CD8+ clonal expansion in Susac peaked in TEMRA cells and active patients.

The sequenced target, TCR beta, came from blood CD8+ and CD4+ T cells. CDR1 and CDR2 from the germline V gene are SQVTM and ANQGSEA. This CDR3 comprises 14 residues. V lost 4 bases, J lost 3 bases, and 7 bases stayed unmatched. The source material was CD8+ T cells from PBMCs. V and J are TRBV29-1 and TRBJ2-7; 9 bases align to TRBD1. This receptor was identified in a human donor with Susac syndrome. CDR3 DNA: TGCAGCGTTGTAGACAGGGGGAACTTCTACGAGCAGTACTTC. Translated: CSVVDRGNFYEQYF.